The sequence of this T cell receptor (beta chain) was determined in a study of blood T cell repertoires in COVID-19. For the study at large: Both acute and convalescent COVID-19 samples were obtained from the United States, Italy and Spain. T cells, B-cell-depleted T cells, or PBMCs supplied cDNA or gDNA.

Germline V gene lookup returns CDR1 SGDLS and CDR2 YYNGEE. V lost 5 bases and J 4 bases, leaving 15 bases between the germline ends. This CDR3 has 14 amino acids. Per the original data handling: For nucleated cells, counts were estimated from reference gene primer amplification. Libraries were prepared by immunoSEQ multiplex PCR; TCRdb keeps only in-frame clonotypes and omits some of them. From that table come the V and J calls and clone size; the DNA was used to work out D and trimming. The sample includes about 260,000 clones, 84% of them seen just once. The source is a man between 25 and 39 years old with acute COVID-19. V is TRBV9 and J is TRBJ1-2; D may be TRBD1 (5 bases). The sample comprised PBMCs or T cells enriched from blood (not recorded which). CDR3 nucleotide sequence: TGTGCCAGCAGGGACCCAGGGATTCCCTATGGCTACACCTTC. It encodes CASRDPGIPYGYTF.